This is a list of T cell receptor beta chains from one sample in a study of CD8 T cells in ankylosing spondylitis. TCRdb processed the 5' RACE reads anew with MiXCR; each CDR3 protein has one entry. Among about 460,000 distinct CDR3 sequences listed, about 5.7% were seen once. Sequenced sample: blood, either unsorted or a sorted T cell fraction (not recorded which). The receptors were gathered from a male donor with ankylosing spondylitis. Both conserved end residues are part of each CDR3. A D gene is named only where the DNA matches it firmly. Size values are once, few and many counts, or a class for expanded clones, and some rows have none.

length	size	V	J	D	DNA	CDR3
15	many	TRBV5-1	TRBJ2-1	.	TGCGCCAGCAGCTTGGGGTCTTTAGGGAACAATGAGCAGTTCTTC	CASSLGSLGNNEQFF
19	few	TRBV20-1	TRBJ2-3	TRBD2	TGCAGTGCTCTCAATCCGGGACTAGCGGGGGGTTCTAGCACAGATACGCAGTATTTT	CSALNPGLAGGSSTDTQYF
14	many	TRBV12-3/TRBV12-4	TRBJ1-2	TRBD1	TGTGCCAGCAGAGCGGGACAGGGAAACTATGGCTACACCTTC	CASRAGQGNYGYTF
15	many	TRBV12-3/TRBV12-4	TRBJ1-2	TRBD1	TGTGCCAGCAGAGAAAAGACAGGGGTGATGCGTGGCTACACCTTC	CASREKTGVMRGYTF
15	many	TRBV7-2	TRBJ2-1	TRBD2	TGTGCCAGCAGCTTAACTCCGGGGGGGCCGAATGAGCAGTTCTTC	CASSLTPGGPNEQFF
15	.	TRBV12-3/TRBV12-4	TRBJ1-2	.	TGTGCCAGCAGTTTCTTCTCCGCCCTGTTCTATGGCTACACCTTC	CASSFFSALFYGYTF
16	many	TRBV4-3	TRBJ2-7	TRBD2	TGCGCCAGCAGCCAAGTTAGGACCGGCGGGAGGTACGAGCAGTACTTC	CASSQVRTGGRYEQYF
16	.	TRBV5-1	TRBJ2-7	TRBD2	TGCGCCAGCAGGGTCGAACTAGCGGGGAGCTCCTACGAGCAGTACTTC	CASRVELAGSSYEQYF
13	few	TRBV28	TRBJ2-4	.	TGTGCCAGCAGTTGGGGTCAGGGGAACATTCAGTACTTC	CASSWGQGNIQYF
15	.	TRBV5-1	TRBJ1-2	.	TGCGCCAGCGGCGAGACACAGCCTTTGACCTATGGCTACACCTTC	CASGETQPLTYGYTF
15	many	TRBV6-5	TRBJ2-5	TRBD2	TGTGCCAGCAGTTACTCCTTCGGGGGGGTGGAGACCCAGTACTTC	CASSYSFGGVETQYF
14	many	TRBV9	TRBJ2-5	.	TGTGCCAGCCAAAGGGGCAGCTTTCAAGAGACCCAGTACTTC	CASQRGSFQETQYF
13	many	TRBV7-3	TRBJ1-1	.	TGTGCCAGCAGCCCATACAAGAACACTGAAGCTTTCTTT	CASSPYKNTEAFF
14	many	TRBV6-1	TRBJ2-7	.	TGTGCCAGCAAACCGGGACCCTCGGCTACCGAGCAGTACTTC	CASKPGPSATEQYF
16	many	TRBV6-1	TRBJ1-5	.	TGTGCCAGCAGGCCCGGAGTTGGGTGGCTCCGGGGGCCCCAGCATTTT	CASRPGVGWLRGPQHF
18	few	TRBV12-5	TRBJ2-5	TRBD2	TGTGCTAGTGGTTTGGCTTCACCCGGGACTATCAGCCTTGAGACCCAGTACTTC	CASGLASPGTISLETQYF
13	many	TRBV20-1	TRBJ2-3	.	TGCAGTGCTCGCGAAAGAGGCACAGATACGCAGTATTTT	CSARERGTDTQYF
16	.	TRBV5-5	TRBJ2-3	.	TGTGCCAGCAGCCCCAGCAAACCAGGGGTAGCAGATACGCAGTATTTT	CASSPSKPGVADTQYF
13	.	TRBV27	TRBJ2-4	.	TGTGCCACCGTAAACCTAGCCAAAAACATTCAGTACTTC	CATVNLAKNIQYF
14	.	TRBV18	TRBJ2-7	TRBD1	TGTGCCAGCTCAGCAGGGGGAAAGGATAGTGGGCAGTACTTC	CASSAGGKDSGQYF
19	many	TRBV13	TRBJ2-6	TRBD1	TGTGCCAGCAGCCAAAGGTGGAGCAGGGGGCCTGCTGGGGCCAACGTCCTGACTTTC	CASSQRWSRGPAGANVLTF
18	many	TRBV6-5	TRBJ2-1	TRBD2	TGTGCCAGCAGTTACAGGACACCTGGACTAGCGGGTGTAAATGAGCAGTTCTTC	CASSYRTPGLAGVNEQFF
17	many	TRBV20-1	TRBJ2-5	TRBD2	TGCAGTGCTTACGACTCCCTAGCGGGAGGGCCCTGGGAGACCCAGTACTTC	CSAYDSLAGGPWETQYF
16	many	TRBV12-3/TRBV12-4	TRBJ1-5	.	TGTGCCAGCAGTTTAGGTTTATGGGAACCTGATCAGCCCCAGCATTTT	CASSLGLWEPDQPQHF
14	.	TRBV18	TRBJ2-7	TRBD1	TGTGCCAGCTCACCCCGACAGGGTGGACACGAGCAGTACTTC	CASSPRQGGHEQYF
17	.	TRBV5-4	TRBJ2-3	.	TGTGCCAGCAGCTTGGCGGCAGGGCGAAGGGGTACAGATACGCAGTATTTT	CASSLAAGRRGTDTQYF
16	few	TRBV7-9	TRBJ2-6	.	TGTGCCAGCAGCAAGGGCACGAACTCTGGGGCCAACGTCCTGACTTTC	CASSKGTNSGANVLTF
19	many	TRBV20-1	TRBJ2-1	.	TGCAGTGCTAGAGATCCTCGGGCCACTACTAGAACTATCCACGGTGAGCAGTTCTTC	CSARDPRATTRTIHGEQFF
13	few	TRBV7-9	TRBJ2-5	.	TGTGCCAGCAGCTTAATCTGGTCAGAGACCCAGTACTTC	CASSLIWSETQYF
13	many	TRBV20-1	TRBJ1-2	.	TGCAGTGCCTTGGGGAGAGCTAACTATGGCTACACCTTC	CSALGRANYGYTF
13	.	TRBV30	TRBJ1-1	TRBD1	TGTGCCTACCGAAGACAGGGGAACACTGAAGCTTTCTTT	CAYRRQGNTEAFF
14	few	TRBV4-3	TRBJ2-1	.	TGCGCCAGCAGCCAAAGACTAGATCCCCATGAGCAGTTCTTC	CASSQRLDPHEQFF
16	many	TRBV6-5	TRBJ1-1	.	TGTGCCAGCAGTTTTCCTAAGGGACGGGAGAACACTGAAGCTTTCTTT	CASSFPKGRENTEAFF
14	.	TRBV5-1	TRBJ2-3	TRBD2	TGCGCCAGCAGCTTGGATAGCGGGGGAGATACGCAGTATTTT	CASSLDSGGDTQYF
12	few	TRBV3-1	TRBJ1-2	.	TGTGCCAGCAGCCTGGCCGCCCATGGCTACACCTTC	CASSLAAHGYTF
14	many	TRBV29-1	TRBJ1-4	.	TGCAGCGCCTCGGACGGCGGGGGTAATGAAAAACTGTTTTTT	CSASDGGGNEKLFF
15	many	TRBV5-1	TRBJ2-7	.	TGCGCCAGCAGCCCCGACGCAGGCAGGCCCTACGAGCAGTACTTC	CASSPDAGRPYEQYF
16	many	TRBV4-2	TRBJ1-6	TRBD1	TGTGCCAGCAGCCAAGAATGGACAGGGGTGGATTCACCCCTCCACTTT	CASSQEWTGVDSPLHF
14	many	TRBV12-3/TRBV12-4	TRBJ1-1	TRBD1	TGTGCCAGCAGTTGGGCAGGGGGGACCACTGAAGCTTTCTTT	CASSWAGGTTEAFF
13	many	TRBV7-2	TRBJ2-7	.	TGTGCCAGCAGCCCGTCAGACATCTACGAGCAGTACTTC	CASSPSDIYEQYF
12	few	TRBV4-2	TRBJ2-7	.	TGTGCCAGCAGCCAAGATGGGTGGGAGCAGTACTTC	CASSQDGWEQYF
13	many	TRBV7-9	TRBJ1-1	TRBD1	TGTGCCAGCAGCTTGAAACGGACAGGGGAAGCTTTCTTT	CASSLKRTGEAFF
15	many	TRBV7-8	TRBJ2-3	.	TGTGCCAGCAGCTTAGCCGGGCAGCGCACAGATACGCAGTATTTT	CASSLAGQRTDTQYF
13	many	TRBV20-1	TRBJ1-5	.	TGCAGTGCTCGAGGTTCGGGCAATCAGCCCCAGCATTTT	CSARGSGNQPQHF
13	few	TRBV5-5	TRBJ2-4	.	TGTGCCAGCTGCCGAGAAAGCAAAAACATTCAGTACTTC	CASCRESKNIQYF
16	few	TRBV4-1	TRBJ2-1	.	TGCGCCAGCAGCCAAGAACCGACAAGGTCCTACAATGAGCAGTTCTTC	CASSQEPTRSYNEQFF
15	many	TRBV11-2	TRBJ2-3	TRBD2	TGTGCCAGCAGCTTTATAGCGGGGGGGCCAGATACGCAGTATTTT	CASSFIAGGPDTQYF
16	many	TRBV12-3/TRBV12-4	TRBJ1-5	.	TGTGCCAGCAGTTTTTTCGGGCGGACCAGCAATCAGCCCCAGCATTTT	CASSFFGRTSNQPQHF
13	many	TRBV20-1	TRBJ2-5	.	TGCAGTGCTAGAGATTGGTCAATAAAGACCCAGTACTTC	CSARDWSIKTQYF
15	.	TRBV20-1	TRBJ2-1	.	TGCAGTGCCTTGGTTCGGGGGAGCTCCTACAATGAGCAGTTCTTC	CSALVRGSSYNEQFF
14	many	TRBV20-1	TRBJ2-2	.	TGCAGTGCTACGACAGAATTGAACACCGGGGAGCTGTTTTTT	CSATTELNTGELFF
12	many	TRBV6-5	TRBJ1-2	.	TGTGCCAGCAGCTCACGGGCCTATGGCTACACCTTC	CASSSRAYGYTF
14	many	TRBV7-8	TRBJ1-5	TRBD1	TGTGCCAGCACCCCGGGACAGGGGGACCAGCCCCAGCATTTT	CASTPGQGDQPQHF
15	many	TRBV25-1	TRBJ1-2	TRBD1	TGTGCCAGCAGTGTACGGACAGGGGGAGGCTATGGCTACACCTTC	CASSVRTGGGYGYTF
20	.	TRBV11-2	TRBJ2-6	TRBD1	TGTGCCAGCAGCTTCTACCGACAGGGTCAATCTTTCTCTGGGGCCAACGTCCTGACTTTC	CASSFYRQGQSFSGANVLTF
14	many	TRBV6-2/TRBV6-3	TRBJ2-7	.	TGTGCCAGCAGTCACGCAGGAAAGGCCTACGAGCAGTACTTC	CASSHAGKAYEQYF
16	many	TRBV11-2	TRBJ2-3	TRBD2	TGTGCCAGCAGCTCTACTAGCGGGACATACCGGGATACGCAGTATTTT	CASSSTSGTYRDTQYF
12	many	TRBV7-2	TRBJ1-2	.	TGTGCCAGCAGCGACGAAGGGGATGGCTACACCTTC	CASSDEGDGYTF
13	many	TRBV20-1	TRBJ2-7	TRBD2	TGCAGTGCCCTGGGACTAGCGGCCTACGAGCAGTACTTC	CSALGLAAYEQYF